What follows describes a single T cell receptor beta chain. This clonotype has a count of ten or more. Its antigen remains undetermined. No base quality values were provided; no much bigger clone lies one nucleotide off. The entry originates in a study of identical twins listed by TCRdb under 2016. With regard to the full study: TCR alpha and beta repertoires from monozygotic twins, unrelated adults of various ages and cord blood were deep-sequenced to test whether fetal clonotypes persist. To rule out contamination, replicate twin experiments were performed at different times with different library preparation protocols. Results and caveats for the whole study, not just this receptor: Zero-insertion analyses could be partly confounded by invariant T cells such as MAIT and iNKT, although diverse VJ usage argued against such confounding for most clonotypes. Out-of-frame TCR alpha sharing in monozygotic twins was systematically underestimated by recombination models, whereas sharing between unrelated individuals was in agreement with the recombination models. Abundant cord blood beta clonotypes carried fewer insertions; young adult naive repertoires showed a weaker similar trend, while memory repertoires showed none. Because the same donors could not be followed over many years, the conclusions depended on cross-sectional statistical analysis. Compared with coincidental sharing between unrelated individuals, an excess of low generation-probability sequences was observed among out-of-frame TCR alpha sequences shared between twins. In beta out-of-frame sequences, excess twin sharing was weaker, because having fewer shared sequences lowered the signal-to-noise ratio.

The CDR3 numbers 15 residues from cysteine through phenylalanine. CDR3 DNA is the only sequence kept; it has 45 bases, read in frame from the first base. V loses 4 bases of germline sequence and J loses 4 bases, and the interval between the two ends is 15 bases. Taken from the germline V gene, the CDR1 and CDR2 loops are MDHEN and SYDVKM. Every donor in the study was a healthy Caucasian. The twin cohort comprised three pairs of female monozygotic twins, all aged roughly 18 to 29 years. The RNA used for TCR libraries was isolated from peripheral blood mononuclear cells. The library was produced with 5' RACE. Sequenced on an Illumina HiSeq 2000. A universal primer binding site was introduced by template switching, and a unique molecular identifier was present in the final cDNA, enabling accurate counting of TCR cDNA molecules. Specific primers in the conserved constant-segment region were used to synthesize first-strand cDNA for TCR alpha and beta chains. To control for contamination, every cDNA library was double barcoded, receiving both a SMART-Mk sample barcode and Illumina barcodes. TruSeq adapter sequences, together with Illumina sample barcodes, were added in two successive PCR steps. Sequencing of the TCR alpha and beta cDNA libraries was done on the Illumina HiSeq platform using custom primers. Turning to the authors' computational methods: Unique molecular identifiers were extracted from raw reads with MiGEC, and CDR3 positions were determined with MiXCR. Recombination models were inferred per individual with the repgenHMM and IGoR tools using an EM algorithm. Shared clonotypes were analyzed with the tcR package in R, and sharing was normalized by the product of cloneset sizes. To study raw recombination without the effects of thymic and clonal selection, out-of-frame nonproductive sequences were analyzed. TCRdb trimmed public reads at Q25 via fastp, called clones via MiXCR and kept in-frame beta chains. Merged by CDR3 protein, the rows form single entries marked with the most common genes and DNA. The V and J calls, along with clone size, are taken from TCRdb and not from the paper's own processing. In all, the sample holds fewer than 650,000 distinct CDR3 sequences, and about 7.1% of those were seen once. About 1.5% of the sample goes to the ten largest clones.

The data were also submitted as part of a second study, on yellow fever vaccine responses in identical twins. The second study reports: According to the authors, the vaccine-induced T cell response in identical twins seemed to be partly convergent and partly specific to each individual. In the study, vaccine-responding T cell clones were precisely tracked in identical twins.

The sample comprised PBMCs. The chain employs TRBV28 and TRBJ2-3; no D gene can be assigned with confidence. The receptor was derived from a woman under 30 in good health. The CDR3 region has the sequence CASSSERISPDTQYF. The DNA sequence is TGTGCCAGCAGTTCAGAACGGATTAGTCCAGATACGCAGTATTTT.